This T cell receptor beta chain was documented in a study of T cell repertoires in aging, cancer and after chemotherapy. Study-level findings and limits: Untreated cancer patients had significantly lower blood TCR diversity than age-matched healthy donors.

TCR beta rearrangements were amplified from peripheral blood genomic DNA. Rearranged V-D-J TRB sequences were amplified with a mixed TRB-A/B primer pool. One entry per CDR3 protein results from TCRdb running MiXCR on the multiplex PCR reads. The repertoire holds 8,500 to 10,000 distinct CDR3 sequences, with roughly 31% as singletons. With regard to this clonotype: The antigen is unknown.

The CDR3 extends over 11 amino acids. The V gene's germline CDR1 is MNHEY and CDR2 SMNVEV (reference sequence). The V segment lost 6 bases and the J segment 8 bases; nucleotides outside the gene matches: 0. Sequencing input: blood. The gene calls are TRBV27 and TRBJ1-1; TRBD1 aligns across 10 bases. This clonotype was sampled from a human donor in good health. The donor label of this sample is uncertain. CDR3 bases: TGTGCCAGCAGGGGACAGGGGGAAGCTTTCTTT. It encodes CASRGQGEAFF.